Presented here are 20 T cell receptor beta chains from one specimen sequenced in a study of cytomegalovirus exposure and HLA in healthy donors. Primers included in the PCR were 60 Vbeta and 13 Jbeta primers. Measured with immunoSEQ multiplex PCR; TCRdb has only the in-frame clones, and not every one. The table shows a few hundred thousand clones, with 70% to 85% occurring only once. The sequenced sample consisted of PBMCs. All receptors come from a woman aged 40 to 50 in good health and CMV-seronegative.

This chain connects TRBV27 to TRBJ1-1; D not certain. The V end was cut by 2 bases, the J end by 1 base, with 8 bases between. CDR3 length: 14 residues. Germline V gene data show CDR1 as MNHEY and CDR2 as SMNVEV (reference sequence). The CDR3 loop reads CASSLKRGNTEAFF. The CDR3 DNA is TGTGCCAGCAGTTTAAAAAGAGGGAACACTGAAGCTTTCTTT.

The V call is TRBV14, the J call TRBJ1-5; 8 bases line up with TRBD1. Germline V CDR1 and CDR2: SGHDN, FVKESK. V dropped 3 bases and J dropped 6; count of bases not matched to a gene: 16. The CDR3 loop spans 18 amino acids. The CDR3, as DNA: TGTGCCAGCAGCCAGGACAGACAGGGGCCCCTCAAGGGTCAGCCCCAGCATTTT. Residues: CASSQDRQGPLKGQPQHF.

CDR3 nucleotides: TGTGCCAGCAGTGCAACCGGGACAGGGCAGACCCAGTACTTC. It is translated as CASSATGTGQTQYF. The rearrangement links TRBV6-1 to TRBJ2-5, with 9 bases matching TRBD1. With V trimmed by 4 bases and J by 6 bases, 6 bases remained unmatched. The CDR3 has 14 amino acids. Germline V gene lookup returns CDR1 MNHNS and CDR2 SASEGT.

The rearrangement uses TRBV5-1 and TRBJ1-1, with D possibly being TRBD1 (6 bases). Germline CDR1 and CDR2: SGHRS and YFSETQ. V was clipped by 0 bases and J by 0 bases, with 15 bases between them. This CDR3 has 17 amino acids. In DNA, the CDR3 is TGCGCCAGCAGCTTGGCCAGGGGTGCTAACATGAACACTGAAGCTTTCTTT. This gives the protein CASSLARGANMNTEAFF.

The gene calls are TRBV7-9 and TRBJ2-3; D is perhaps TRBD2 (5 bases). CDR1 SEHNR and CDR2 FQNEAQ come from the germline V gene (reference sequence). There are 15 residues in the CDR3. The germline V and J ends were trimmed by 5 bases and 1 base, with 13 bases remaining between them. DNA of the CDR3: TGTGCCAGCAGCCTATTGGACTCAGGCACAGATACGCAGTATTTT. Its translation is CASSLLDSGTDTQYF.

This clone was picked up one time. The chain recombines TRBV21-1 with TRBJ1-1; TRBD1 is the table's D call, not checked against the DNA. TRBV21-1 is noted as a pseudogene. The CDR3 spans 15 residues. The CDR3 region has the DNA TGTGCCAGCAGCGATCCACAGGGGGGGAACACTGAAGCTTTCTTT. It specifies CASSDPQGGNTEAFF.

The genes are TRBV7-2 and TRBJ1-2; no clear D gene. The length of the CDR3 is 14 residues. V gave up 0 bases and J gave up 3 bases, with 8 bases separating them. Germline V gene lookup returns CDR1 SGHTA and CDR2 FQGNSA. The CDR3 region has the DNA TGTGCCAGCAGCTTAGCCCACAGCCACTATGGCTACACCTTC. It specifies CASSLAHSHYGYTF.

The V call is TRBV10-3, the J call TRBJ2-3; D is perhaps TRBD1 (5 bases). CDR1 is ENHRY and CDR2 is SYGVKD in the germline V gene. This CDR3 contains 13 residues. Trimming took off 2 bases at V and 9 bases at J, with 12 bases between the two ends. The CDR3 protein is CAISEPQGATQYF. The CDR3 DNA is TGTGCCATCAGTGAGCCCCAGGGTGCCACGCAGTATTTT.

The V call is TRBV7-2, the J call TRBJ1-2, with unresolved D. The V gene lost 0 bases and the J gene lost 4 bases, with 9 bases spanning the gap. Germline CDR1 and CDR2: SGHTA and FQGNSA. The CDR3 is 14 residues long. The DNA of the CDR3 is TGTGCCAGCAGCTTAGCGCTAGCGGTCTATGGCTACACCTTC. Its protein product is CASSLALAVYGYTF.

The rearrangement uses TRBV5-5 and TRBJ2-5; TRBD1 matches 7 bases. This CDR3 has 15 residues. V gave up 0 bases and J gave up 5 bases; unmatched junction bases: 7. Germline lookup yields CDR1 SGHKS and CDR2 YYEKEE (reference sequence). CDR3 sequence (DNA): TGTGCCAGCAGCTTGGGACAGGGCGCCGGGGAGACCCAGTACTTC. It yields the protein CASSLGQGAGETQYF. The full variable domain, completed using reference TRBV5-5 and TRBJ2-5, is DAGVTQSPTHLIKTRGQQVTLRCSPISGHKSVSWYQQVLGQGPQFIFQYYEKEERGRGNFPDRFSARQFPNYSSELNVNALLLGDSALYLCASSLGQGAGETQYFGPGTRLLVL.

The gene calls are TRBV4-2 and TRBJ2-2; 8 bases are a match to TRBD1. The CDR3 extends over 18 amino acids. Per the germline V gene, CDR1 is LGHNA and CDR2 is YNFKEQ. V dropped 3 bases and J dropped 1; count of bases not matched to a gene: 10. Here the CDR3 DNA reads TGTGCCAGCAGCCATTACGACAGGGGTGCGTGGAACACCGGGGAGCTGTTTTTT. The encoded protein is CASSHYDRGAWNTGELFF.

The gene calls are TRBV19 and TRBJ1-2; 7 bases line up with TRBD1. This CDR3 contains 15 residues. Trimming at V came to 0 bases and at J to 8 bases, leaving 9 bases not matched to a gene. CDR1 is LNHDA and CDR2 is SQIVND in the germline V gene (reference sequence). For the CDR3, the DNA is TGTGCCAGTAGTATAGATTTTGACAGGGTACGGGGCTACACCTTC. Its protein product is CASSIDFDRVRGYTF.

The chain links TRBV5-6 to TRBJ1-1, with D possibly matching TRBD1 (5 bases). The CDR3 consists of 15 residues. Trimming took off 4 bases at V and 6 bases at J, with 19 bases between the two ends. Germline CDR1 is SGHDT and CDR2 is YYEEEE. The CDR3, as DNA: TGTGCCAGCAGCCTCCTGGGGGGGGAGAAATCTGAAGCTTTCTTT. Its protein is CASSLLGGEKSEAFF.

The chain is built from TRBV5-1 and TRBJ2-7; D unresolved. Germline loops: CDR1 SGHRS, CDR2 YFSETQ. This CDR3 is 13 amino acids long. V lost 5 bases and J lost 4, with 13 bases in between. The CDR3 region is CASSSGSPYEQYF. The CDR3 region has the DNA TGCGCCAGCAGTTCAGGCAGCCCTTACGAGCAGTACTTC.

The rearrangement links TRBV4-2 to TRBJ2-1; D is perhaps TRBD2 (5 bases). Germline lookup yields CDR1 LGHNA and CDR2 YNFKEQ. The CDR3 runs 16 residues. Trimming took 0 bases from V and 0 from J, leaving 9 bases between them. This CDR3 reads CASSQDLGSSYNEQFF. The CDR3 bases are TGTGCCAGCAGCCAAGATTTGGGGAGCTCCTACAATGAGCAGTTCTTC.

Regarding this clone: An end of the junction does not agree with germline; a read error may underlie this. This chain links TRBV7-9 with TRBJ1-3; the D is unclear. The CDR3 spans 12 residues. Germline V lookup: CDR1 SEHNR, CDR2 FQNEAQ (reference sequence). The DNA of the CDR3 is TGTTCCAGCAGCTTATCAGGAAACACCATATATTTT. Translation: CSSSLSGNTIYF.

The chain recombines TRBV27 with TRBJ1-5; D is possibly TRBD1 (5 bases). V was shortened by 6 bases and J by 3 bases, with 9 bases between the two germline ends. Per the germline V gene, CDR1 is MNHEY and CDR2 is SMNVEV (reference sequence). This CDR3 contains 13 residues. CDR3 DNA: TGTGCCAGCAGGCAGGGATACAATCAGCCCCAGCATTTT. This sequence encodes CASRQGYNQPQHF.

The rearrangement joins TRBV6-1 to TRBJ2-1; a weak D match, TRBD1 (6 bases). This CDR3 spans 13 amino acids. The germline V gene encodes CDR1 MNHNS and CDR2 SASEGT. Trimming took 7 bases from V and 7 from J, leaving 14 bases between them. This CDR3 is CASNPSGQNEQFF. CDR3 bases: TGTGCCAGCAACCCAAGTGGACAGAATGAGCAGTTCTTC.

The chain is built from TRBV6-6 and TRBJ2-5; possibly TRBD1 for D (6 bases). Germline V gives CDR1 MNHNY, CDR2 SVGAGI (reference sequence). This CDR3 has 14 residues. Trimming pared 7 bases from V and 2 bases from J, leaving 14 bases between. The CDR3, as DNA: TGTGCCAGCAACTCCCGGACAGTGCAAGAGACCCAGTACTTC. Its protein is CASNSRTVQETQYF.

This chain connects TRBV6-1 to TRBJ1-1; the D gene is possibly TRBD1 (6 bases). CDR3 length equals 14 residues. Germline V gene lookup returns CDR1 MNHNS and CDR2 SASEGT. Trimming pared 6 bases from V and 3 bases from J, leaving 14 bases between. For the CDR3, the DNA is TGTGCCAGCAGGAGTAATCAGGGGCACACTGAAGCTTTCTTT. Translated: CASRSNQGHTEAFF.